One sample yielded the 29 T cell receptor beta chains listed below, sequenced in a study of OX40 agonist ivuxolimab in advanced cancers. Assay: immunoSEQ multiplex PCR; the TCRdb copy retains only in-frame clones and omits some. The profile shows about 48,000 clones, about 87% of them singletons. Sequenced here: CD4+ or CD8+ T cells sorted from blood, sampled in a trial of the OX40 agonist ivuxolimab. These receptors originate from an adult with an advanced solid tumor such as melanoma, head and neck, liver or kidney cancer.

In this sample, this clone turned up once. This chain joins TRBV18 and TRBJ1-1, with 8 bases matching TRBD1. The length of the CDR3 is 15 residues. Germline assignment: CDR1 KGHSH and CDR2 LQKENI. V was pared by 8 bases and J by 0 bases, with 8 bases of the junction left unmatched. CDR3 protein: CASAHPGQVNTEAFF. In DNA, the CDR3 is TGTGCCAGCGCGCATCCGGGACAGGTGAACACTGAAGCTTTCTTT. Using reference TRBV18 and TRBJ1-1 for the parts outside the CDR3, the full variable domain is NAGVMQNPRHLVRRRGQEARLRCSPMKGHSHVYWYRQLPEEGLKFMVYLQKENIIDESGMPKERFSAEFPKEGPSILRIQQVVRGDSAAYFCASAHPGQVNTEAFFGQGTRLTVV.

This clone was picked up one time. The V call is TRBV29-1, the J call TRBJ1-2; D unclear. V lost 4 bases and J 7 bases, leaving 13 bases between the germline ends. This CDR3 comprises 12 residues. CDR1 and CDR2 (germline): SQVTM, ANQGSEA. The CDR3 DNA reads as TGCAGCGTTGCAACGGGGTCTGGTGGCTACACCTTC. It is translated as CSVATGSGGYTF.

This clone was observed once. This chain links TRBV7-2 with TRBJ1-1; unclear D gene. The CDR3 spans 14 residues. V was cut by 1 base and J by 6 bases, with 12 bases left in between. Germline V gene sequence: CDR1 SGHTA, CDR2 FQGNSA. The CDR3 sequence is CASSLGHGRAEAFF. In nucleotides, the CDR3 is TGTGCCAGCAGCTTAGGTCACGGGCGCGCTGAAGCTTTCTTT. Using reference TRBV7-2 and TRBJ1-1 for the parts outside the CDR3, the full variable domain is GAGVSQSPSNKVTEKGKDVELRCDPISGHTALYWYRQSLGQGLEFLIYFQGNSAPDKSGLPSDRFSAERTGGSVSTLTIQRTQQEDSAVYLCASSLGHGRAEAFFGQGTRLTVV.

In its sample, this clone was seen once. The genes are TRBV5-5 and TRBJ2-7; TRBD1 might be the D (5 bases). Germline CDR1 is SGHKS and CDR2 is YYEKEE (reference sequence). The CDR3 has 13 amino acids. V lost 4 bases and J lost 5, with 13 bases in between. This CDR3 reads CASSHYQGDEQYF. CDR3 bases: TGTGCCAGCAGCCATTATCAGGGCGACGAGCAGTACTTC.

This clone appeared once. The rearrangement uses TRBV9 and TRBJ1-5, with no clear D. CDR3 size: 14 residues. Trimming took 5 bases from V and 3 from J, leaving 12 bases between them. Germline CDR1 is SGDLS and CDR2 is YYNGEE. The CDR3 DNA is TGTGCCAGCAGTCCCAGGCCGAACAATCAGCCCCAGCATTTT. Translating it yields CASSPRPNNQPQHF.

This clone was counted a single time. J is TRBJ1-5 and V is TRBV2; D not resolved. CDR1 and CDR2 from the germline V gene are SNHLY and FYNNEI. CDR3 length equals 15 residues. Trimming left V 4 bases short and J 2 bases short, with 12 bases between. This chain's CDR3 is CASSAPPFGNQPQHF. CDR3 DNA sequence: TGTGCCAGCAGTGCCCCGCCCTTTGGCAATCAGCCCCAGCATTTT.

The sample holds one count of this clone. The rearrangement links TRBV27 to TRBJ1-4, with D unclear. V gave up 4 bases and J gave up 4 bases, with 4 bases separating them. The CDR3 is 12 amino acids. The germline V gene encodes CDR1 MNHEY and CDR2 SMNVEV (reference sequence). The CDR3 DNA sequence: TGTGCCAGCAGTTCCCTTAATGAAAAACTGTTTTTT. Translating gives CASSSLNEKLFF.

This clone was found once. This chain joins TRBV11-2 and TRBJ2-2; D assignment may be TRBD1 or TRBD2 (5 bases each). V gave up 3 bases and J gave up 7 bases, with 15 bases separating them. The germline V gene has CDR1 SGHAT and CDR2 FQNNGV. The CDR3 spans 15 residues. CDR3 loop: CASSLGDLDSGELFF. CDR3 DNA sequence: TGTGCCAGCAGCTTGGGGGACCTGGATAGCGGGGAGCTGTTTTTT.

This chain links TRBV4-3 with TRBJ2-1; no clear D gene. The V end was cut by 5 bases, the J end by 6 bases, with 11 bases between. CDR1 and CDR2 from the germline V gene are LGHNA and YSLEER. CDR3 length: 13 residues. The CDR3 DNA reads TGCGCCAGCAGCTTCGGGTTGAGCAATGAGCAGTTCTTC. This gives the protein CASSFGLSNEQFF.

This chain connects TRBV19 to TRBJ2-7; tentative D call: TRBD2 (5 bases). The ends were cut back, 3 bases at V and 5 bases at J, with 14 bases in the middle. CDR3 length: 14 amino acids. CDR1 is LNHDA and CDR2 is SQIVND in the germline V gene (reference sequence). CDR3 in amino acids: CASSIPAVRNEQYF. DNA of the CDR3: TGTGCCAGTAGTATCCCAGCGGTAAGGAACGAGCAGTACTTC. Together with reference TRBV19 and TRBJ2-7, the CDR3 gives the full variable domain: DGGITQSPKYLFRKEGQNVTLSCEQNLNHDAMYWYRQDPGQGLRLIYYSQIVNDFQKGDIAEGYSVSREKKESFPLTVTSAQKNPTAFYLCASSIPAVRNEQYFGPGTRLTVT.

CDR3 sequence (DNA): TGTGCCAGCAGTCCCAGCCCGGGACACCACACTGAAGCTTTCTTT. Its translation is CASSPSPGHHTEAFF. V usage is TRBV6-5 and J usage is TRBJ1-1, with D possibly matching TRBD1 (6 bases). CDR3 length equals 15 residues. CDR1 MNHEY and CDR2 SVGAGI come from the germline V gene. Trimming removed 5 bases at V and 3 bases at J, with 16 bases between.

The rearrangement uses TRBV5-8 and TRBJ2-2, with TRBD2 matching over 9 bases. The V segment lost 1 base and the J segment 6 bases; nucleotides outside the gene matches: 13. There are 18 residues in the CDR3. Per germline, CDR1 SGHTS and CDR2 YDEGEE. The CDR3: CASSLPGIRLAGAGELFF. The CDR3 DNA is TGTGCCAGCAGCTTGCCCGGGATACGGTTAGCGGGGGCCGGGGAGCTGTTTTTT.

This clone was found once. This rearrangement joins TRBV11-3 to TRBJ2-6; 7 positions agree with TRBD1. Germline lookup yields CDR1 SGHNT and CDR2 YENEEA. This CDR3 is 15 amino acids long. V trimming: 5 bases; J trimming: 4 bases; junction bases outside the gene matches: 5. CDR3 in amino acids: CASSMQGVGANVLTF. As DNA, the CDR3 is TGTGCCAGCAGCATGCAGGGGGTGGGGGCCAACGTCCTGACTTTC. Full variable domain (remainder filled in from reference TRBV11-3 and TRBJ2-6): EAGVVQSPRYKIIEKKQPVAFWCNPISGHNTLYWYLQNLGQGPELLIRYENEEAVDDSQLPKDRFSAERLKGVDSTLKIQPAELGDSAVYLCASSMQGVGANVLTFGAGSRLTVL.

The CDR3 protein is CASSPLDLQETQYF. CDR3 coding DNA: TGTGCCAGTAGTCCTTTGGACTTACAAGAGACCCAGTACTTC. The J gene is TRBJ2-5, the V gene TRBV19; weak D call: TRBD2 (5 bases). Germline loops: CDR1 LNHDA, CDR2 SQIVND (reference sequence). V was clipped by 5 bases and J by 2 bases, with 12 bases between them. The CDR3 extends over 14 amino acids.

The chain recombines TRBV5-1 with TRBJ2-7; 7 bases match TRBD1. Germline CDR1 SGHRS, CDR2 YFSETQ. The CDR3 consists of 13 residues. The J segment lost 3 bases and the V segment lost 5 bases, leaving 5 bases of the junction unmatched. Here the CDR3 DNA reads TGCGCCAGCAGTTGGGGACAGAGCTACGAGCAGTACTTC. This sequence encodes CASSWGQSYEQYF.

The count of this clone is one. CDR3 bases: TGTGCCAGCAGCGCCCACCCGGGACCCCACAATGAGCAGTTCTTC. Translated: CASSAHPGPHNEQFF. The V gene is TRBV7-2, the J gene TRBJ2-1; perhaps D is TRBD1 or TRBD2 (5 bases each). The CDR3 runs 15 residues. Germline CDR1 SGHTA, CDR2 FQGNSA. Trimming removed 5 bases at V and 5 bases at J, with 16 bases between. The complete variable domain, with remaining parts taken from reference TRBV7-2 and TRBJ2-1, reads GAGVSQSPSNKVTEKGKDVELRCDPISGHTALYWYRQSLGQGLEFLIYFQGNSAPDKSGLPSDRFSAERTGGSVSTLTIQRTQQEDSAVYLCASSAHPGPHNEQFFGPGTRLTVL.

This clone was seen only a few times. The chain couples TRBV25-1 to TRBJ2-1; no clear D. This CDR3 has 13 amino acids. Germline V gene data show CDR1 as MGHDK and CDR2 as SYGVNS. V shed 2 bases and J shed 4 bases, with 6 bases lying between them. The CDR3 DNA sequence: TGTGCCAGCAGTGAAGGCGGATACAATGAGCAGTTCTTC. Translating it yields CASSEGGYNEQFF.

The chain employs TRBV19 and TRBJ1-1; D possibly corresponds to TRBD1 (5 bases). CDR3 length equals 18 residues. Trimming cost V 4 bases and J 0 bases, with 21 bases left between them. Germline CDR1 reads LNHDA; CDR2 reads SQIVND (reference sequence). The CDR3 reads CASSSPQGRAFMNTEAFF. As DNA, the CDR3 is TGTGCCAGTAGTAGCCCCCAAGGCAGGGCGTTTATGAACACTGAAGCTTTCTTT.

V gene TRBV7-2 combines with J gene TRBJ1-3; weak D call: TRBD1 (5 bases). The CDR3 sequence is 15 residues long. The V end lost 5 bases, the J end lost 4 bases, and 15 bases lay between the germline ends. From germline, CDR1 is SGHTA and CDR2 FQGNSA. The CDR3 loop is CASSPSDSTGNTIYF. The CDR3, as DNA: TGTGCCAGCAGCCCCAGTGACAGTACGGGAAACACCATATATTTT.

The chain carries TRBV27 and TRBJ1-5; no firm D call. CDR1 MNHEY and CDR2 SMNVEV come from the germline V gene (reference sequence). This CDR3 is built from 14 residues. V was cut by 3 bases and J by 6 bases, with 12 bases left in between. CDR3 protein: CASSLGRTGQPQHF. DNA for the CDR3: TGTGCCAGCAGTTTGGGAAGGACGGGTCAGCCCCAGCATTTT.

This sequence joins TRBV7-9 and TRBJ1-4, with 9 nucleotides matching TRBD1. Unmatched junction bases numbered 3, after V lost 3 bases and J lost 10 bases. This CDR3 contains 13 residues. The germline gives CDR1 SEHNR, CDR2 FQNEAQ (reference sequence). CDR3 protein: CASSLGQGGKLFF. CDR3 bases: TGTGCCAGCAGCTTGGGACAGGGAGGAAAACTGTTTTTT.

This chain joins TRBV7-9 and TRBJ1-6; the match to TRBD1 covers 7 bases. With 5 bases clipped from V and 2 bases from J, the junction kept 12 bases outside the gene matches. Germline assignment: CDR1 SEHNR and CDR2 FQNEAQ (reference sequence). The CDR3 has 18 amino acids. CDR3 in amino acids: CASSRETGATAYNSPLHF. The CDR3 DNA reads TGTGCCAGCAGCAGAGAAACAGGGGCCACCGCCTATAATTCACCCCTCCACTTT.

V gene TRBV9 combines with J gene TRBJ1-6, with a possible D match to TRBD1 (6 bases). The CDR3 extends over 15 amino acids. From germline, CDR1 is SGDLS and CDR2 YYNGEE. Trimming cost V 1 base and J 7 bases, with 12 bases left between them. CDR3: CASSVSGASNSPLHF. The CDR3 DNA sequence: TGTGCCAGCAGCGTATCAGGGGCTTCCAATTCACCCCTCCACTTT.

The V and J genes are TRBV15 and TRBJ2-3, with D uncertain. The length of the CDR3 is 14 residues. CDR1 and CDR2 from the germline V gene are LNHNV and YYDKDF (reference sequence). The V end lost 4 bases, the J end lost 3 bases, and 11 bases lay between the germline ends. The CDR3 reads CATSKARETDTQYF. CDR3 DNA: TGTGCCACCAGCAAAGCGAGAGAGACAGATACGCAGTATTTT.

This clone was counted a single time. The chain employs TRBV9 and TRBJ2-3; 8 bases align to TRBD1. The germline CDR1 and CDR2 sequences are SGDLS and YYNGEE. J was trimmed by 0 bases and V by 0 bases; bases with no gene match: 9. The CDR3 loop spans 18 amino acids. CDR3 in DNA: TGTGCCAGCAGCGTAGGGACAGGGTGGGGGACTAGCACAGATACGCAGTATTTT. This encodes CASSVGTGWGTSTDTQYF. Combining the CDR3 with reference TRBV9 and TRBJ2-3 gives the whole variable domain DSGVTQTPKHLITATGQRVTLRCSPRSGDLSVYWYQQSLDQGLQFLIQYYNGEERAKGNILERFSAQQFPDLHSELNLSSLELGDSALYFCASSVGTGWGTSTDTQYFGPGTRLTVL.

The rearrangement joins TRBV11-2 to TRBJ1-2, with TRBD1 as a possible D gene (6 bases). Germline CDR1 and CDR2: SGHAT and FQNNGV. CDR3 length: 14 amino acids. Trimming took 1 base from V and 7 from J, leaving 13 bases between them. CDR3 amino acids: CASSLGGGGSGYTF. The CDR3 DNA reads as TGTGCCAGCAGCTTAGGAGGGGGTGGATCTGGCTACACCTTC. Combining the CDR3 with reference TRBV11-2 and TRBJ1-2 gives the whole variable domain EAGVAQSPRYKIIEKRQSVAFWCNPISGHATLYWYQQILGQGPKLLIQFQNNGVVDDSQLPKDRFSAERLKGVDSTLKIQPAKLEDSAVYLCASSLGGGGSGYTFGSGTRLTVV.

The count of this clone is one. The chain uses TRBV9 and TRBJ2-7; 9 bases line up with TRBD1. The CDR3 has 14 residues. CDR1 and CDR2 (germline): SGDLS, YYNGEE. Germline trimming cut 3 bases from V and 7 bases from J; bases unmatched to any gene: 8. CDR3 DNA: TGTGCCAGCAGCGGGACAGGGGTATCACGAGAGCAGTACTTC. Its protein is CASSGTGVSREQYF.

The V gene is TRBV9, the J gene TRBJ2-1, with TRBD2 matching over 7 bases. Germline V gene sequence: CDR1 SGDLS, CDR2 YYNGEE. The CDR3 loop spans 19 amino acids. With V trimmed by 4 bases and J by 10 bases, 26 bases remained unmatched. CDR3 nucleotides: TGTGCCAGCAGCCCCCGAAGGGGCGGGAGTTTGGGGATCAACGAAGAGCAGTTCTTC. It specifies CASSPRRGGSLGINEEQFF.

This chain connects TRBV4-2 to TRBJ2-7; D gene uncertain. V was trimmed by 0 bases and J by 1 base, leaving 13 bases between them. Germline V gene lookup returns CDR1 LGHNA and CDR2 YNFKEQ. This CDR3 is 16 amino acids long. This chain's CDR3 is CASSQDARDVSYEQYF. The CDR3 coding sequence is TGTGCCAGCAGCCAAGACGCCCGCGACGTGTCCTACGAGCAGTACTTC.